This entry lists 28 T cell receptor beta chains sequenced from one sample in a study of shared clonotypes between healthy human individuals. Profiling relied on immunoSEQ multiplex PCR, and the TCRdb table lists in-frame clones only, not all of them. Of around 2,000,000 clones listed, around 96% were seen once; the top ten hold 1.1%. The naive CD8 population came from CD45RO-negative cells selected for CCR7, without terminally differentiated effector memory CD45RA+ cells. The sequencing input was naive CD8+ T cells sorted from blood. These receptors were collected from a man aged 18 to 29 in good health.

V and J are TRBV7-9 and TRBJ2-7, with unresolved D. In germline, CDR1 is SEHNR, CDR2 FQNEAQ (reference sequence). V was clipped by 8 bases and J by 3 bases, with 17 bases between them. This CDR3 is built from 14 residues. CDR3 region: CASQALNLDYEQYF. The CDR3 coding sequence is TGTGCCAGCCAGGCCCTAAACCTAGACTACGAGCAGTACTTC.

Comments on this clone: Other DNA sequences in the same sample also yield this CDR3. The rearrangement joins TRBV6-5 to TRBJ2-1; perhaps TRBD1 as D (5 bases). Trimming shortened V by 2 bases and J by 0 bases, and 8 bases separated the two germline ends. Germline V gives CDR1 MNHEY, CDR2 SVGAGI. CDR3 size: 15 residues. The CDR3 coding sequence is TGTGCCAGCAGTTACAGCAGGGTCTCCTACAATGAGCAGTTCTTC. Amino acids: CASSYSRVSYNEQFF.

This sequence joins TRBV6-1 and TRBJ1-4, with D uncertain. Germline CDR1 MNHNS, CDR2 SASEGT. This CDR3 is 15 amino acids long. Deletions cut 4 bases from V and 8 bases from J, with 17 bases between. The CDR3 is CASSGPQEPREKLFF. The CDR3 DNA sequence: TGTGCCAGCAGTGGCCCCCAAGAGCCTCGGGAAAAACTGTTTTTT.

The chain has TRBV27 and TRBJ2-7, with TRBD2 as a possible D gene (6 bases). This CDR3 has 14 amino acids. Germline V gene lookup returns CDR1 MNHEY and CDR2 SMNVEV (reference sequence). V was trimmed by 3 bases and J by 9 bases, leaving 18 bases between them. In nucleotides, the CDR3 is TGTGCCAGCAGTTTGACAGTTGGAGGGGTTGGGCAGTACTTC. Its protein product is CASSLTVGGVGQYF.

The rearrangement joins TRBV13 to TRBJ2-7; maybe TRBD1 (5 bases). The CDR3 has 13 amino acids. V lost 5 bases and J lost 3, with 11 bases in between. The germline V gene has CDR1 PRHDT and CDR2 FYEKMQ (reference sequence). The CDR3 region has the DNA TGTGCCAGCAGCCGTGACAGCCTCTACGAGCAGTACTTC. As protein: CASSRDSLYEQYF.

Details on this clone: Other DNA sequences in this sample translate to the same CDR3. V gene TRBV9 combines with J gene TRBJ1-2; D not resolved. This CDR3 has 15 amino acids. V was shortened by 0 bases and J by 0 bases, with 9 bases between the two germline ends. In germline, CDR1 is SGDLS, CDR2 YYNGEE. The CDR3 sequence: CASSVGGVTNYGYTF. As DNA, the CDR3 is TGTGCCAGCAGCGTAGGCGGAGTTACTAACTATGGCTACACCTTC.

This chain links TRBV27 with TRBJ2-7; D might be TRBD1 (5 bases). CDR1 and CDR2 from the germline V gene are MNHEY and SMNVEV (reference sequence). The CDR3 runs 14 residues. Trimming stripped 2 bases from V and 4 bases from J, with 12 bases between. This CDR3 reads CASSLQGIGYEQYF. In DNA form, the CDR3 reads TGTGCCAGCAGTTTACAGGGTATTGGGTACGAGCAGTACTTC.

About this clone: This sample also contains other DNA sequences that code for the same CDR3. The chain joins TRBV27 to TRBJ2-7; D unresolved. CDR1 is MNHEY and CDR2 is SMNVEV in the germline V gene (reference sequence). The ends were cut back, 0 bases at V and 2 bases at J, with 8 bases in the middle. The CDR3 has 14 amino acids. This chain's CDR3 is CASSLSGSPYEQYF. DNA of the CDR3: TGTGCCAGCAGTTTATCGGGCAGTCCCTACGAGCAGTACTTC.

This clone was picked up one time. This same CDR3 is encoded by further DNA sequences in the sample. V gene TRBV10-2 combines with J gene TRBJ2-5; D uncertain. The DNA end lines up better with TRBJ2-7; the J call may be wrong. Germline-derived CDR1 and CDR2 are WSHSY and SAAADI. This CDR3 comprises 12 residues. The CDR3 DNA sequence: TGCGCCAGCAGTGAGTCGAGCTACGAGCAGTACTTC. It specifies CASSESSYEQYF.

The CDR3 nucleotides are TGCGCCAGCAGTGAGGACGAGGGAGTTACCGGGGAGCTGTTTTTT. Its translation is CASSEDEGVTGELFF. V usage is TRBV10-2 and J usage is TRBJ2-2, with D tentatively TRBD2 (5 bases). V lost 2 bases and J lost 5, with 12 bases in between. The CDR3 extends over 15 amino acids. Germline lookup yields CDR1 WSHSY and CDR2 SAAADI.

The DNA of the CDR3 is TGTGCCAGCAGCACACAGGACGACTCCTCTGGGGCCAACGTCCTGACTTTC. Its translation: CASSTQDDSSGANVLTF. The chain joins TRBV7-9 to TRBJ2-6, with TRBD1 as a possible D gene (5 bases). The germline CDR1 and CDR2 sequences are SEHNR and FQNEAQ (reference sequence). The V gene lost 5 bases and the J gene lost 0 bases, with 14 bases spanning the gap. The CDR3 is made up of 17 amino acids.

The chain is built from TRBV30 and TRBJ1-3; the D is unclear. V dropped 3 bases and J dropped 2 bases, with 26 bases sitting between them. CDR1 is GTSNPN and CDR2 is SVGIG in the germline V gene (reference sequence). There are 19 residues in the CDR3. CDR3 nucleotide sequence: TGTGCCTGGAGCCAGAATCGAGGGCAGTCGCCAACCCCTGGAAACACCATATATTTT. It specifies CAWSQNRGQSPTPGNTIYF.

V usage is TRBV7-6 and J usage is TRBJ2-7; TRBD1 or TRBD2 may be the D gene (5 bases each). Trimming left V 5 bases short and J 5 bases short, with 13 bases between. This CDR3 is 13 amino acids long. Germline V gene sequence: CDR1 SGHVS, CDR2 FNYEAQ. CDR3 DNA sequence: TGTGCCAGCAGCCAAACGGGGCGGGACGAGCAGTACTTC. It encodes CASSQTGRDEQYF.

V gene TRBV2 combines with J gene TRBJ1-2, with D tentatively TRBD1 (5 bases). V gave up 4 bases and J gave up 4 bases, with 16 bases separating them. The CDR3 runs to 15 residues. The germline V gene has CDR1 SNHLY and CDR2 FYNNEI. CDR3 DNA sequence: TGTGCCAGCAGTGGGCCTACGGGGGAGTCCTATGGCTACACCTTC. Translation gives CASSGPTGESYGYTF.

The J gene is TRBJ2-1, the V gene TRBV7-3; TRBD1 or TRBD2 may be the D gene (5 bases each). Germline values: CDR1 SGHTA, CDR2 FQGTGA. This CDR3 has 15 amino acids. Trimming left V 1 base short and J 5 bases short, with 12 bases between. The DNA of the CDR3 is TGTGCCAGCAGCTTAATCGGGGCTAGCAACAATGAGCAGTTCTTC. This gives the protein CASSLIGASNNEQFF.

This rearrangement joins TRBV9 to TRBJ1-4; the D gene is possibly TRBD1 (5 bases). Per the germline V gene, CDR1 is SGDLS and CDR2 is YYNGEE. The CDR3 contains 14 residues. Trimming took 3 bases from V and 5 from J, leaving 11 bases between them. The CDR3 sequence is CASSAGQTNEKLFF. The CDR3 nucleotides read TGTGCCAGCAGCGCTGGACAAACGAATGAAAAACTGTTTTTT.

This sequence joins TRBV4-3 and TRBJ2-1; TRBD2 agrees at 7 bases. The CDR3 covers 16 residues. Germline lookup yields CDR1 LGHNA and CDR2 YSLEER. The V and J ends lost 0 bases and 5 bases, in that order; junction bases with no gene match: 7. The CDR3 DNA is TGCGCCAGCAGCCAAGATTGGGGAGGGCTGGACAATGAGCAGTTCTTC. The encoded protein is CASSQDWGGLDNEQFF.

CDR3 DNA sequence: TGTGCCACCAGCTTCCCGACGCGAGGACACGAGACCCAGTACTTC. This sequence encodes CATSFPTRGHETQYF. The V call is TRBV15, the J call TRBJ2-5; TRBD1 is a possible D gene (5 bases). The CDR3 is 15 residues long. CDR1 is LNHNV, CDR2 YYDKDF, per germline (reference sequence). Trimming left V 5 bases short and J 5 bases short, with 18 bases between.

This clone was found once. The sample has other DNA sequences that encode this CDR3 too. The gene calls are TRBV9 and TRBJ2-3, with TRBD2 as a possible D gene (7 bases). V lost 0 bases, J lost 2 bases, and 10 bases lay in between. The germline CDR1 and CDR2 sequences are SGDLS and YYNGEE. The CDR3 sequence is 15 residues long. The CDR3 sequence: CASSVGGGATDTQYF. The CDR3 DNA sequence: TGTGCCAGCAGCGTAGGTGGGGGGGCCACAGATACGCAGTATTTT. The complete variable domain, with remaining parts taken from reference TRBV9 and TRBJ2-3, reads DSGVTQTPKHLITATGQRVTLRCSPRSGDLSVYWYQQSLDQGLQFLIQYYNGEERAKGNILERFSAQQFPDLHSELNLSSLELGDSALYFCASSVGGGATDTQYFGPGTRLTVL.

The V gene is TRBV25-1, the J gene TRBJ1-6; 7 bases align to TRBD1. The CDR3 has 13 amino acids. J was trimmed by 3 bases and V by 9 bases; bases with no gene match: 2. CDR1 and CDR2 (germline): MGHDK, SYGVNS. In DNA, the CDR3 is TGTGCCAGTGACAGGGACTATAATTCACCCCTCCACTTT. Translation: CASDRDYNSPLHF.

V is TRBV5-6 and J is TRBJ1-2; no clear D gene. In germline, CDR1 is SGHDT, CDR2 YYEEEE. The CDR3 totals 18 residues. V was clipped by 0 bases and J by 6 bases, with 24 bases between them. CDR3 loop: CASSLVDISPSAEDGYTF. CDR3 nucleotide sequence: TGTGCCAGCAGCTTGGTTGATATTTCTCCCTCGGCGGAGGATGGCTACACCTTC.

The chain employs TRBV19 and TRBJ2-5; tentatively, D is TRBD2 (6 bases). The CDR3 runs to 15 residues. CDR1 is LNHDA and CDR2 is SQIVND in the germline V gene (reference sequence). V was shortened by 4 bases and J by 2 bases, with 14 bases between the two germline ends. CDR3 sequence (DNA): TGTGCCAGTAGTAGGGGGGTCGAAGGGCAAGAGACCCAGTACTTC. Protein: CASSRGVEGQETQYF.

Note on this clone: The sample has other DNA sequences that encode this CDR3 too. The CDR3 loop is CASSLVSYNEQFF. As DNA, the CDR3 is TGTGCCAGCAGCTTAGTCTCCTACAATGAGCAGTTCTTC. The chain carries TRBV11-2 and TRBJ2-1; D call uncertain. The CDR3 loop spans 13 amino acids. Germline CDR1 and CDR2: SGHAT and FQNNGV. V dropped 1 base and J dropped 0 bases, with 1 base sitting between them.

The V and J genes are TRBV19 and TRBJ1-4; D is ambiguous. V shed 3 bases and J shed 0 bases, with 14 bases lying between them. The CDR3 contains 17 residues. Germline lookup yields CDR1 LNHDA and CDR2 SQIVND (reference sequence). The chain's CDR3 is CASSIRNYIATNEKLFF. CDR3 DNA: TGTGCCAGTAGTATTCGAAACTACATCGCAACTAATGAAAAACTGTTTTTT. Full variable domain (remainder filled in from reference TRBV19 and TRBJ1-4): DGGITQSPKYLFRKEGQNVTLSCEQNLNHDAMYWYRQDPGQGLRLIYYSQIVNDFQKGDIAEGYSVSREKKESFPLTVTSAQKNPTAFYLCASSIRNYIATNEKLFFGSGTQLSVL.

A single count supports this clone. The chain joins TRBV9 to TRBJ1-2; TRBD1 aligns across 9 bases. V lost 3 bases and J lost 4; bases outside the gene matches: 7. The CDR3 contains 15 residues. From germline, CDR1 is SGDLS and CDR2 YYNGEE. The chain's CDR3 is CASSGGQGLFYGYTF. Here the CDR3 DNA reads TGTGCCAGCAGCGGGGGACAGGGTCTTTTCTATGGCTACACCTTC. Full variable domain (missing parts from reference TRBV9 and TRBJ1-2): DSGVTQTPKHLITATGQRVTLRCSPRSGDLSVYWYQQSLDQGLQFLIQYYNGEERAKGNILERFSAQQFPDLHSELNLSSLELGDSALYFCASSGGQGLFYGYTFGSGTRLTVV.

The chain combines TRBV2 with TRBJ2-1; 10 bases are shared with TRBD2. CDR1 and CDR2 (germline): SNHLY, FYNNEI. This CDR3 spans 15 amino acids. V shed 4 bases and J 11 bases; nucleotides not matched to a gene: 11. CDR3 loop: CASSGGTSVLSKQFF. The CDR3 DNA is TGTGCCAGCAGTGGGGGGACTAGCGTTCTAAGTAAGCAGTTCTTC.

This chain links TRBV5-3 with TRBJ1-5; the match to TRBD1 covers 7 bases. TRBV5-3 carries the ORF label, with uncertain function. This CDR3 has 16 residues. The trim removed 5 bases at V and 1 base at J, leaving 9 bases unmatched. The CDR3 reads CARRLTGQRSNQPQHF. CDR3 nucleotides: TGTGCCAGAAGACTAACGGGACAGCGGAGCAATCAGCCCCAGCATTTT.

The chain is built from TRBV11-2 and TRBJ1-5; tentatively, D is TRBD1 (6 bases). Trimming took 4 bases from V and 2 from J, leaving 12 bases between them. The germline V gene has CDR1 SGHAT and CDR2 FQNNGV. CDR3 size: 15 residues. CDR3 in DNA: TGTGCCAGCAGCTCAGGGGCGGAGGGCAATCAGCCCCAGCATTTT. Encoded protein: CASSSGAEGNQPQHF.